The entry below describes one T cell receptor beta chain. What it binds is unknown. The sample originates from a study of cytomegalovirus exposure and HLA in healthy donors. The wider study: The early release's HLA-typed donors yielded roughly 85 million unique TCRs.

The study's findings and limits: About 87% or about 30% of the time was how often most TCR beta V segments were productive, according to an earlier analysis. TCR beta V- and J-gene trimming, according to a later analysis, was linked to a missense DCLRE1C variant. It was 164 TCR beta chains that were listed as cytomegalovirus-associated.

A multiplex PCR was run with 60 Vbeta primers and 13 Jbeta primers. The table came from immunoSEQ multiplex PCR; TCRdb's copy has only in-frame clones and leaves some out. The sample holds around 170,000 clones, over 60% seen once. V was pared by 0 bases and J by 5 bases, with 14 bases between. The CDR3 totals 15 residues. CDR1 and CDR2 (germline): MNHEY, SMNVEV (reference sequence). This TCR derives from a girl aged 5 to 17 in good health and CMV-seronegative. Sample: PBMCs. The rearrangement uses TRBV27 and TRBJ2-7; D possibly corresponds to TRBD1 (5 bases). The CDR3 here is CASSLSPGIVDEQYF. In DNA form, the CDR3 reads TGTGCCAGCAGTTTATCTCCAGGGATAGTGGACGAGCAGTACTTC.